A single sample gave rise to the 8 T cell receptor beta chains below, sequenced in a study of human T cells and chemical hapten exposure (dated by TCRdb to about 2021). Interpreted using the paper, the time point label stands for: patch test 2, 6 weeks after DPC sensitization. In light of the paper, this sample's treatment or condition label describes: therapeutic diphenylcyclopropenone sensitization with weekly scalp DPC. Library generation was performed with RACE. Sequencing was performed on a NextSeq 500. Starting from the raw public reads, TCRdb applied fastp trimming at Q25, assembled clones with MiXCR and retained in-frame beta chains. For every CDR3 protein sequence, its rows merge into one entry that carries the most common genes and DNA. The sample table records tens of thousands of distinct CDR3 sequences; 10% of these occur just once. The ten largest clones represent approximately 7% of the sample.

Source: whole blood, taken in connection with sensitization to the hapten diphenylcyclopropenone (DPC). These receptors came from a woman aged 50 to 60 with alopecia areata. Some clones in this sample may be carry-over from other donors' samples.

This clonotype is termed medium-sized (0.01 to 0.1%). A junction boundary mismatches the germline segment, possibly from a read error. V usage is TRBV7-7 and J usage is TRBJ2-5; 11 bases map to TRBD1. Germline CDR1 reads SSHAT; CDR2 reads FNYEAQ (reference sequence). CDR3 size: 15 residues. As DNA, the CDR3 is TGTGCTAGCAGCACCGGAGGGACAGGGGGAGAGACCCAGTACTTC. Its translation is CASSTGGTGGETQYF.

This clonotype showed up many times. The chain joins TRBV20-1 to TRBJ2-3; no definite D call. The germline gives CDR1 DFQATT, CDR2 SNEGSKA (reference sequence). The CDR3 length is 11 residues. V lost 3 bases and J 8 bases, leaving 9 bases between the germline ends. The CDR3 DNA sequence: TGCAGTGCTAGTATCCGGACTACGCAGTATTTT. This codes for CSASIRTTQYF.

This chain uses TRBV10-1 with TRBJ2-3, with D unclear. From germline, CDR1 is WNHNN and CDR2 SYGVQD (reference sequence). The CDR3 is 13 amino acids. Trimming took off 0 bases at V and 5 bases at J, with 6 bases between the two ends. The CDR3: CASSESWVDTQYF. CDR3 nucleotide sequence: TGCGCCAGCAGTGAGTCTTGGGTAGATACGCAGTATTTT.

This clonotype was counted many times. The V and J genes are TRBV6-6 and TRBJ2-3; 12 nucleotides align to TRBD2. Germline CDR1 is MNHNY and CDR2 is SVGAGI (reference sequence). This CDR3 is built from 18 residues. The V and J ends lost 0 bases and 0 bases, in that order; junction bases with no gene match: 4. CDR3 protein: CASSYSLAGGGSTDTQYF. The CDR3 DNA reads TGTGCCAGCAGTTACTCCCTAGCGGGAGGGGGGAGCACAGATACGCAGTATTTT.

Only a few counts were recorded for this clonotype. V usage is TRBV12-3 or TRBV12-4 and J usage is TRBJ2-1, with 13 nucleotides matching TRBD2. The V and J ends lost 5 bases and 7 bases, in that order; junction bases with no gene match: 5. The CDR3 is 15 residues long. The CDR3 loop reads CASSPPGLAGNEQFF. The CDR3 nucleotides are TGTGCCAGCAGTCCCCCGGGACTAGCGGGAAATGAGCAGTTCTTC.

This clonotype occurred many times. The V call is TRBV20-1, the J call TRBJ2-3; 9 nucleotides agree with TRBD2. The V gene end was trimmed by 4 bases and the J gene end by 5 bases; junction bases not matched to a gene: 16. CDR1 and CDR2 (germline): DFQATT, SNEGSKA (reference sequence). This CDR3 is built from 17 residues. The CDR3 spells CSATLLDSGRYGDTQYF. CDR3 nucleotide sequence: TGCAGTGCTACCCTGTTAGACAGCGGGAGGTATGGAGATACGCAGTATTTT.

The rearrangement joins TRBV19 to TRBJ2-3; D unclear. The germline gives CDR1 LNHDA, CDR2 SQIVND (reference sequence). The ends were cut back, 5 bases at V and 1 base at J, with 4 bases in the middle. The CDR3 length is 12 residues. CDR3 protein: CASSWGTDTQYF. The CDR3 DNA is TGTGCCAGTAGTTGGGGCACAGATACGCAGTATTTT.

This clonotype was observed once. The chain couples TRBV9 to TRBJ1-1; D is undetermined. The CDR3 sequence is 14 residues long. Trimming took 2 bases from V and 1 from J, leaving 9 bases between them. Germline values: CDR1 SGDLS, CDR2 YYNGEE. The DNA of the CDR3 is TGTGCCAGCAGCGTTACGGACTCGAACACTGAAGCTTTCTTT. It translates to CASSVTDSNTEAFF.